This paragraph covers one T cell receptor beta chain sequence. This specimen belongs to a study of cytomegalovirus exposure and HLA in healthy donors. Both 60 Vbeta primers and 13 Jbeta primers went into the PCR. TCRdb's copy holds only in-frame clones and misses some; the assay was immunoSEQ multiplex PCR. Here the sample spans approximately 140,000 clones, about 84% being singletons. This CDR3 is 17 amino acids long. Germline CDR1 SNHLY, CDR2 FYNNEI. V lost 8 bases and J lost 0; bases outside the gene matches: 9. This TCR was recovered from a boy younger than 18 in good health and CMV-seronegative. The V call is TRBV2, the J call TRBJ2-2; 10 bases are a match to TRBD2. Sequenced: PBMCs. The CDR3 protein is CASPTRTSGTNTGELFF. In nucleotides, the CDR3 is TGTGCCAGCCCTACTCGGACTAGCGGTACGAACACCGGGGAGCTGTTTTTT.